These T cell receptor beta chains were read from a single sample in a study of cytomegalovirus exposure and HLA in healthy donors. Clones were read by immunoSEQ multiplex PCR, and TCRdb kept only the in-frame ones, dropping some. This table holds approximately 170,000 clones, about 89% found once. Specimen: PBMCs. These receptor sequences come from a woman younger than 35 in good health and CMV-seropositive. The CDR3 runs from the conserved cysteine through the conserved F or W. The order of the fields is V gene, clone size, J gene, D gene, CDR3 protein, CDR3 DNA. D genes are given only for firm matches. Clone size is shown for a subset of rows, as once, few, many or a class of expanded clone.

TRBV28	.	TRBJ2-7	.	CASSPFGGGYEQYF	TGTGCCAGCAGTCCATTTGGGGGAGGCTACGAGCAGTACTTC
TRBV6-6	.	TRBJ2-2	TRBD1	CASSIQGAGTGELFF	TGTGCCAGCAGTATACAGGGGGCGGGTACCGGGGAGCTGTTTTTT
TRBV5-8	.	TRBJ2-2	TRBD1	CASSLYQGANTGELFF	TGTGCCAGCAGCTTGTACCAGGGGGCGAACACCGGGGAGCTGTTTTTT
TRBV19	once	TRBJ2-3	TRBD2	CASRSGGAEADTQYF	TGTGCCAGTCGTAGCGGGGGGGCCGAGGCAGATACGCAGTATTTT
TRBV5-1	.	TRBJ2-4	.	CASSQGNVAKNIQYF	TGCGCCAGTTCACAGGGAAACGTAGCCAAAAACATTCAGTACTTC
TRBV7-8	.	TRBJ2-1	.	CASSLGLDSSYNEQFF	TGTGCCAGCAGCTTAGGACTAGATAGCTCCTACAATGAGCAGTTCTTC
TRBV10-3	.	TRBJ1-1	.	CAISEAVRGTEAFF	TGTGCCATCAGTGAGGCGGTAAGGGGGACTGAAGCTTTCTTT
TRBV25-1	.	TRBJ1-4	TRBD1	CASSDPDRANEKLFF	TGTGCCAGCAGTGACCCGGACAGGGCCAATGAAAAACTGTTTTTT
TRBV15	.	TRBJ1-2	.	CATSRSGIPYGYTF	TGTGCCACCAGCAGATCCGGGATCCCATATGGCTACACCTTC
TRBV28	.	TRBJ2-2	TRBD2	CASSLGGSGTGELFF	TGTGCCAGCAGTTTGGGGGGGAGCGGCACCGGGGAGCTGTTTTTT
TRBV5-4	.	TRBJ2-6	TRBD2	CASSLGGGSGANVLTF	TGTGCCAGCAGCTTAGGCGGGGGGTCTGGGGCCAACGTCCTGACTTTC
TRBV11-1	.	TRBJ2-6	TRBD1	CASSLGQAVLTF	TGTGCCAGCAGCCTCGGACAGGCCGTCCTGACTTTC
TRBV10-3	.	TRBJ2-3	.	CAITLAPTDTQYF	TGTGCCATCACCCTAGCCCCCACAGATACGCAGTATTTT
TRBV6-5	.	TRBJ2-2	TRBD1	CASSLDRGRAGELFF	TGTGCCAGCAGTCTGGACAGGGGGCGGGCCGGGGAGCTGTTTTTT
TRBV11-3	few	TRBJ2-7	.	CASSLGEPYEQYF	TGTGCCAGCAGCTTAGGGGAGCCCTACGAGCAGTACTTC
TRBV27	once	TRBJ1-2	.	CASSFTGRGYGYTF	TGTGCCAGCAGTTTTACCGGTAGGGGCTATGGCTACACCTTC
TRBV11-2	once	TRBJ1-2	.	CASSLTPDGKGEGYTF	TGTGCCAGCAGCCTTACACCGGACGGGAAAGGAGAAGGCTACACCTTC
TRBV11-2	.	TRBJ2-7	TRBD2	CASSSLAGFRYEQYF	TGTGCCAGCAGCTCACTAGCGGGATTTAGGTACGAGCAGTACTTC
TRBV7-8	.	TRBJ1-2	TRBD1	CASKGAADGYTF	TGTGCCAGCAAGGGGGCCGCGGATGGCTACACCTTC
TRBV18	.	TRBJ2-1	.	CASSPVNYNEQFF	TGTGCCAGCTCACCAGTCAACTACAATGAGCAGTTCTTC
TRBV19	once	TRBJ1-5	TRBD1	CASSMPTGAGNQPQHF	TGTGCCAGTAGTATGCCGACAGGGGCTGGCAATCAGCCCCAGCATTTT
TRBV19	.	TRBJ2-1	TRBD1	CASSLEGRDRRSPDEQFF	TGTGCCAGTAGTCTTGAAGGAAGGGACAGAAGAAGTCCCGATGAGCAGTTCTTC
TRBV28	.	TRBJ1-5	TRBD1	CASSKHRGNGNQPQHF	TGTGCCAGCAGTAAACACAGGGGGAACGGCAATCAGCCCCAGCATTTT
TRBV10-3	.	TRBJ1-5	TRBD1	CAIRGTGGGNQPQHF	TGTGCCATCAGGGGGACAGGCGGCGGCAATCAGCCCCAGCATTTT
TRBV14	.	TRBJ2-3	.	CASSRLTTSGTDTQYF	TGTGCCAGCAGCCGGCTGACTACTTCTGGCACAGATACGCAGTATTTT
TRBV9	.	TRBJ1-2	TRBD1	CASSIQGADGYTF	TGTGCCAGCAGCATACAGGGGGCCGATGGCTACACCTTC
TRBV7-2	.	TRBJ1-5	TRBD1	CASSLEGWDRLNQPQHF	TGTGCCAGCAGCTTAGAGGGCTGGGACAGACTCAATCAGCCCCAGCATTTT
TRBV27	.	TRBJ1-2	.	CASSLSGLRRAYGYTF	TGTGCCAGCAGTTTATCCGGACTTAGACGAGCTTATGGCTACACCTTC
TRBV7-2	.	TRBJ1-5	.	CASSSMGSQPQHF	TGTGCCAGCAGCAGTATGGGGAGTCAGCCCCAGCATTTT
TRBV9	.	TRBJ2-1	TRBD2	CASSVGLAGTSSYNEQFF	TGTGCCAGCAGCGTAGGTCTAGCGGGGACTAGCTCCTACAATGAGCAGTTCTTC
TRBV5-6	.	TRBJ2-3	.	CASSLRGDTQYF	TGTGCCAGCAGCCTACGGGGAGATACGCAGTATTTT
TRBV10-1	.	TRBJ2-1	TRBD2	CASSEASGYNEQFF	TGCGCCAGCAGTGAGGCTAGCGGCTACAATGAGCAGTTCTTC
TRBV5-6	.	TRBJ2-2	TRBD1	CASIGQGAGTGELFF	TGTGCCAGCATCGGACAGGGGGCAGGCACCGGGGAGCTGTTTTTT
TRBV27	.	TRBJ2-1	TRBD2	CASSLTRGLAEYNEQFF	TGTGCCAGCAGTTTAACTCGGGGACTAGCGGAGTACAATGAGCAGTTCTTC
TRBV19	.	TRBJ1-2	.	CAGRKGGDGYTF	TGTGCCGGCCGCAAAGGGGGGGATGGCTACACCTTC
TRBV2	once	TRBJ1-2	TRBD1	CASGGQANYGYTF	TGTGCCAGCGGGGGACAGGCTAACTATGGCTACACCTTC
TRBV28	once	TRBJ2-1	TRBD2	CASSPQTSGSKNEQFF	TGTGCCAGCAGTCCTCAGACTAGCGGGAGTAAAAATGAGCAGTTCTTC
TRBV13	.	TRBJ2-7	.	CASTLTARAGTGRKGSEQYF	TGTGCCAGCACCTTGACGGCGCGGGCGGGAACAGGACGAAAGGGCTCCGAGCAGTACTTC
TRBV4-3	.	TRBJ1-1	TRBD1	CASSQTTGPNWEAFF	TGCGCCAGCAGCCAAACGACAGGGCCGAACTGGGAAGCTTTCTTT
TRBV4-3	once	TRBJ1-1	TRBD1	CASSQATTGGAYGEAFF	TGCGCCAGCAGCCAAGCCACCACAGGGGGCGCGTATGGTGAAGCTTTCTTT
TRBV27	.	TRBJ2-7	TRBD1	CASSNRGTYEQYF	TGTGCCAGCAGCAACAGGGGAACCTACGAGCAGTACTTC
TRBV6-1	.	TRBJ1-3	.	CASGRDTAGNTIYF	TGTGCCAGCGGCCGGGACACAGCTGGAAACACCATATATTTT
TRBV27	once	TRBJ1-5	.	CATGSGSGQPQHF	TGTGCCACCGGTTCAGGTTCTGGTCAGCCCCAGCATTTT
TRBV5-1	.	TRBJ2-5	.	CASSLGWAGRETQYF	TGCGCCAGCAGCTTGGGATGGGCAGGCAGGGAGACCCAGTACTTC
TRBV5-1	.	TRBJ2-2	TRBD2	CASTYRSGMGNTGELFF	TGCGCCAGCACCTACCGCAGCGGGATGGGAAACACCGGGGAGCTGTTTTTT
TRBV7-2	.	TRBJ2-1	TRBD2	CASSRPAGRDEQFF	TGTGCCAGCAGCCGCCCCGCAGGGAGGGATGAGCAGTTCTTC